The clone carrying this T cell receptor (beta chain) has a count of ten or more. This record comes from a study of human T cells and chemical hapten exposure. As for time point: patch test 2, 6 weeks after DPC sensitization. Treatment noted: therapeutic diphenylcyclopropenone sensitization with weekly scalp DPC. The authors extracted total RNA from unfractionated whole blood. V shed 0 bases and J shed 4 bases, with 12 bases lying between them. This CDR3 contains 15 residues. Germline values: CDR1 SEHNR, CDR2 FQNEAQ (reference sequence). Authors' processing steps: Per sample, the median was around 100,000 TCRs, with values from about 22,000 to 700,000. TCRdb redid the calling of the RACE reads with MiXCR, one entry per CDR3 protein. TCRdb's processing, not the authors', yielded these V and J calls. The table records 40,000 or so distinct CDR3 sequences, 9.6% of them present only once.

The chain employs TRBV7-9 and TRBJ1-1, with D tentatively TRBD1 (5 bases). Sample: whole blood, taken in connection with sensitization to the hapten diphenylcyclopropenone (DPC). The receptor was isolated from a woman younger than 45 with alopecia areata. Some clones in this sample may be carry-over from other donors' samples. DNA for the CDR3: TGTGCCAGCAGCTTAGCTTTGGGCAGGGCCACTGAAGCTTTCTTT. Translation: CASSLALGRATEAFF.